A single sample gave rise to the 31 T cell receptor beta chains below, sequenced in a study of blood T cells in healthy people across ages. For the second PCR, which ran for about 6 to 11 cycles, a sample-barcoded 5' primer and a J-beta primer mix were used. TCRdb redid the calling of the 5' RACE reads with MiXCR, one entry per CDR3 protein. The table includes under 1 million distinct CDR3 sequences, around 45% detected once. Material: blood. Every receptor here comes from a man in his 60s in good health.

CDR3: CSATRTGRDEQFF. The DNA for the CDR3 is TGCAGTGCTACCCGGACAGGGAGGGATGAGCAGTTCTTC. The rearrangement links TRBV20-1 to TRBJ2-1; perhaps TRBD1 as D (8 bases). Germline V gene lookup returns CDR1 DFQATT and CDR2 SNEGSKA (reference sequence). V gave up 4 bases and J gave up 8 bases, with 15 bases separating them. The CDR3 contains 13 residues.

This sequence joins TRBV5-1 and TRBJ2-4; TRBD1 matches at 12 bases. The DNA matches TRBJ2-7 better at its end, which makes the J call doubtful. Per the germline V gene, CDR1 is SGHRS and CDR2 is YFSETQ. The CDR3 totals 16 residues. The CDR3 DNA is TGCGCCAGCAGCCCGAAGGGACAGGGGGCGACCTGCGAGCAGTACTTC. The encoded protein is CASSPKGQGATCEQYF.

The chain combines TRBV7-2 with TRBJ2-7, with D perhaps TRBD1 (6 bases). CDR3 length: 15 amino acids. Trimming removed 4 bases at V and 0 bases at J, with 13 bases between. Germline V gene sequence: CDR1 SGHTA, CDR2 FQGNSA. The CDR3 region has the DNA TGTGCCAGCAGCTCGCACAGGGCCAGCTCCTACGAGCAGTACTTC. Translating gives CASSSHRASSYEQYF.

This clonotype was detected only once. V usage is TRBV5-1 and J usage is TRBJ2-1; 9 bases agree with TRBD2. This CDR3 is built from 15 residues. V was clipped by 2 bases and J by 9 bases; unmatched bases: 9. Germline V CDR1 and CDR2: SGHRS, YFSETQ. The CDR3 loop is CASSLLAGDGGEQFF. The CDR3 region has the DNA TGCGCCAGCAGCTTATTAGCGGGGGATGGTGGTGAGCAGTTCTTC. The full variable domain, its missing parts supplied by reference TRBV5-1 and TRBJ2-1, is KAGVTQTPRYLIKTRGQQVTLSCSPISGHRSVSWYQQTPGQGLQFLFEYFSETQRNKGNFPGRFSGRQFSNSRSEMNVSTLELGDSALYLCASSLLAGDGGEQFFGPGTRLTVL.

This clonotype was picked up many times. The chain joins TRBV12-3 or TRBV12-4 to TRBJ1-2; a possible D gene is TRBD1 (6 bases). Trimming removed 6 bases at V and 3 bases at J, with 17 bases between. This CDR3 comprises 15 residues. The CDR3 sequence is CASSSDSQGYYGYTF. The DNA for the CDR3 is TGTGCCAGCAGCTCTGACAGCCAGGGGTACTATGGCTACACCTTC.

CDR3 region: CASSSGTSGGGYEQYF. The CDR3 coding sequence is TGTGCCAGCAGCTCCGGGACTAGCGGGGGGGGTTACGAGCAGTACTTC. This rearrangement joins TRBV7-9 to TRBJ2-5, with 16 bases matching TRBD2. Matching the DNA end better, TRBJ2-7 makes the J call doubtful. In germline, CDR1 is SEHNR, CDR2 FQNEAQ (reference sequence). This CDR3 region has 16 residues.

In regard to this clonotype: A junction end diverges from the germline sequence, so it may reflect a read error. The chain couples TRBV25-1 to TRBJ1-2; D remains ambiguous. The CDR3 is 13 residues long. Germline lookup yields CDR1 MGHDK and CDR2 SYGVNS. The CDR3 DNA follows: TGTGCCGGCAGTGAAGGAGGCCTGCGAGGCTACACCTTC. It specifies CAGSEGGLRGYTF.

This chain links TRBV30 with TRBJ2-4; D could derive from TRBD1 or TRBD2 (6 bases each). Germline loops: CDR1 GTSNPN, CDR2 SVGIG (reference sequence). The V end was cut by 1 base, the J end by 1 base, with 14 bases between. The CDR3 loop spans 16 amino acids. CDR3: CAWSGWGAMAKNIQYF. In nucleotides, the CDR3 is TGTGCCTGGAGTGGCTGGGGGGCCATGGCCAAAAACATTCAGTACTTC. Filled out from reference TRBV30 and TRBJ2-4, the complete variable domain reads SQTIHQWPATLVQPVGSPLSLECTVEGTSNPNLYWYRQAAGRGLQLLFYSVGIGQISSEVPQNLSASRPQDRQFILSSKKLLLSDSGFYLCAWSGWGAMAKNIQYFGAGTRLSVL.

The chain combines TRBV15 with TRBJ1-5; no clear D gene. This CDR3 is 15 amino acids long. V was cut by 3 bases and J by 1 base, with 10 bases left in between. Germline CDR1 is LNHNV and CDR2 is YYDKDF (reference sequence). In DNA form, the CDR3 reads TGTGCCACCAGCAGGGGCCGGTTAAGCAATCAGCCCCAGCATTTT. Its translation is CATSRGRLSNQPQHF. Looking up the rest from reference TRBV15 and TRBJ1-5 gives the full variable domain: DAMVIQNPRYQVTQFGKPVTLSCSQTLNHNVMYWYQQKSSQAPKLLFHYYDKDFNNEADTPDNFQSRRPNTSFCFLDIRSPGLGDTAMYLCATSRGRLSNQPQHFGDGTRLSIL.

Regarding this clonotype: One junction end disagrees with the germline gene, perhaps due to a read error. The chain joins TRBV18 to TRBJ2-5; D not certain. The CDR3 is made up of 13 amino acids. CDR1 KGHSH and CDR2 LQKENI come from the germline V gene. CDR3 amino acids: CANSPPMEGTQYF. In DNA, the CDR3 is TGTGCCAACTCACCACCGATGGAAGGGACCCAGTACTTC.

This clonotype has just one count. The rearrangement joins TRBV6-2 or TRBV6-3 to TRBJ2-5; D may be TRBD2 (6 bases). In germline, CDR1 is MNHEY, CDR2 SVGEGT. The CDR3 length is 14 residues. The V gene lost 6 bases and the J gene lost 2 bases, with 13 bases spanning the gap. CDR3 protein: CASRRTAGQETQYF. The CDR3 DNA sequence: TGTGCCAGCAGGAGGACTGCGGGGCAAGAGACCCAGTACTTC.

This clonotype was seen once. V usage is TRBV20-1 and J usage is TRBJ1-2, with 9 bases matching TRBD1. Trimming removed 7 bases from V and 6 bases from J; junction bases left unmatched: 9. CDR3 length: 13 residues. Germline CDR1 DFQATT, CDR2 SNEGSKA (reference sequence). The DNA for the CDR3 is TGCAGTGTCAGAGGACAGGGGCGAAATGGCTACACCTTC. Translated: CSVRGQGRNGYTF.

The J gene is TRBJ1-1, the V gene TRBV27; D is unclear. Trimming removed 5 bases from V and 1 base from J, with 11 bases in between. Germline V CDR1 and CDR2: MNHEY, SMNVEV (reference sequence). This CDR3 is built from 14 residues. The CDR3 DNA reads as TGTGCCAGCAGTGGGCGTGGGAAGAACACTGAAGCTTTCTTT. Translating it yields CASSGRGKNTEAFF.

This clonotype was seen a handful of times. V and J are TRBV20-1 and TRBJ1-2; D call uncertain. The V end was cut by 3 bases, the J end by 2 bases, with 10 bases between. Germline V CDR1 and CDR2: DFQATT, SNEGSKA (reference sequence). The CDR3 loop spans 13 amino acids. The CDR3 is CSASGPGNYGYTF. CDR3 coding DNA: TGCAGTGCTAGTGGACCGGGCAACTATGGCTACACCTTC.

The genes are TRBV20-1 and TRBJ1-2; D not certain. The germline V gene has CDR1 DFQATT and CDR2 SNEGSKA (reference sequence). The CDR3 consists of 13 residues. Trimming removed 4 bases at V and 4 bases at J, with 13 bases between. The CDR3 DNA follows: TGCAGTGCTATTTTAGATTCAGGCTATGGCTACACCTTC. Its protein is CSAILDSGYGYTF.

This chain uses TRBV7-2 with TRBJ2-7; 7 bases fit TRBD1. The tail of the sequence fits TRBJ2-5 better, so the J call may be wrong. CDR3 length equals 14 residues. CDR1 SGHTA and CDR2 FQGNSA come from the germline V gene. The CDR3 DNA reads TGTGCCAGCAACCTGAACAGGGGTTTGCAGACCCAGTACTTC. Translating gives CASNLNRGLQTQYF.

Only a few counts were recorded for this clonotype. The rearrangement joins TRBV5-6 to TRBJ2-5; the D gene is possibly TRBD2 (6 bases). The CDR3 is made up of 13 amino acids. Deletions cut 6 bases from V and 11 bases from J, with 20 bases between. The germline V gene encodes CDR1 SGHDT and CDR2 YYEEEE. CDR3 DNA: TGTGCCAGCAAATGGGAGGAAAGTGGGGAGCAGTACTTC. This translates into CASKWEESGEQYF.

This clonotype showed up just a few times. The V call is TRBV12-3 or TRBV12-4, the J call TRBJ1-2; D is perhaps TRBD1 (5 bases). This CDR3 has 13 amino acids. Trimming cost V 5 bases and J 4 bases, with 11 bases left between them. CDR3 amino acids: CASSPGHGYGYTF. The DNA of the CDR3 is TGTGCCAGCAGTCCCGGACACGGCTATGGCTACACCTTC.

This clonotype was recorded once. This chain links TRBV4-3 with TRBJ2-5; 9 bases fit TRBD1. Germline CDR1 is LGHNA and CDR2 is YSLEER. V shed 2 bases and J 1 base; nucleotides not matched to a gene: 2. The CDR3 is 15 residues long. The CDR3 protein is CASSQLTGGQETQYF. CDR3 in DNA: TGCGCCAGCAGCCAATTGACAGGGGGCCAAGAGACCCAGTACTTC.

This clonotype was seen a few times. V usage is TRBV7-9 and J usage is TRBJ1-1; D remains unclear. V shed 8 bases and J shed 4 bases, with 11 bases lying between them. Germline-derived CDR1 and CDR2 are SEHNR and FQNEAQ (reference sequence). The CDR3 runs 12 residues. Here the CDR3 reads CASEIARTEAFF. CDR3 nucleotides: TGTGCCAGCGAAATCGCGCGCACTGAAGCTTTCTTT.

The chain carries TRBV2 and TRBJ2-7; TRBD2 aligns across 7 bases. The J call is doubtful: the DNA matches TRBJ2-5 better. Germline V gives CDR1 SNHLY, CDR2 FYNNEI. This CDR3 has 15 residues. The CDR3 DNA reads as TGTGCCAGCAGGAATTTCCTAGCGGTCCAAGAGACCCAGTACTTC. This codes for CASRNFLAVQETQYF.

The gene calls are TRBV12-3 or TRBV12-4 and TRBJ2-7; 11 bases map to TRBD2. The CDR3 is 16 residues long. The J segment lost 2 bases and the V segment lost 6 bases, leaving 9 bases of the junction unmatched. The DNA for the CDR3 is TGTGCCAGCAGGCGAACCCTTAGCGGGGGGGCCTACGAGCAGTACTTC. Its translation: CASRRTLSGGAYEQYF.

CDR3 loop: CASSQGGGTYNEQFF. CDR3 nucleotide sequence: TGCGCCAGCAGCCAAGGGGGAGGGACCTACAATGAGCAGTTCTTC. This sequence joins TRBV4-3 and TRBJ2-1, with 7 bases identical to TRBD2. J lost 2 bases, V lost 1 base, and 2 bases had no gene match. CDR1 LGHNA and CDR2 YSLEER come from the germline V gene. The CDR3 totals 15 residues.

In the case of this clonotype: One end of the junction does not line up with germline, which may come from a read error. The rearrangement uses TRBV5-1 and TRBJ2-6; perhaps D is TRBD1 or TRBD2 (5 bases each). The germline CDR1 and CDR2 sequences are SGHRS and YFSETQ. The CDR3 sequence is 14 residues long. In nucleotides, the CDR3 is TGCGCCAGCAGCTTGGCGGAGAGGGGCAACACTGAAGCTTTC. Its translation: CASSLAERGNTEAF.

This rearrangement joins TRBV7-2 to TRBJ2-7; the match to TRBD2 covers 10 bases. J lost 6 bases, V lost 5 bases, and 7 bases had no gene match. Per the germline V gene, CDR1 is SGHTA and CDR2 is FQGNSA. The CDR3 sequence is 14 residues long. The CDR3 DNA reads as TGTGCCAGCAGCCCCTGGACTAGCGGAGGCGAGCAGTACTTC. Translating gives CASSPWTSGGEQYF.

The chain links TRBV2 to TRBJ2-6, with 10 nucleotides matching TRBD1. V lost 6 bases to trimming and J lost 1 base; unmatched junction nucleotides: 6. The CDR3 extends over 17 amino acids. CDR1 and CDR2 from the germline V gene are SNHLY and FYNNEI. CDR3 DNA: TGTGCCAGCAGAGCCGGACAGGGGGTATCTGGGGCCAACGTCCTGACTTTC. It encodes CASRAGQGVSGANVLTF. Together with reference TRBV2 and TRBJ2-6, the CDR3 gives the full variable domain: EPEVTQTPSHQVTQMGQEVILRCVPISNHLYFYWYRQILGQKVEFLVSFYNNEISEKSEIFDDQFSVERPDGSNFTLKIRSTKLEDSAMYFCASRAGQGVSGANVLTFGAGSRLTVL.

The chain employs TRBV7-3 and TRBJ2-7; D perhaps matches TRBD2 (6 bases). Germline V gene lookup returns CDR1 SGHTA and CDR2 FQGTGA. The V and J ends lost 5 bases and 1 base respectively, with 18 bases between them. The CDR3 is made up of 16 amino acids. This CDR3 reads CASSLPPRGSSYEQYF. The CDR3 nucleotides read TGTGCCAGCAGCCTCCCCCCCCGGGGGTCATCCTACGAGCAGTACTTC.

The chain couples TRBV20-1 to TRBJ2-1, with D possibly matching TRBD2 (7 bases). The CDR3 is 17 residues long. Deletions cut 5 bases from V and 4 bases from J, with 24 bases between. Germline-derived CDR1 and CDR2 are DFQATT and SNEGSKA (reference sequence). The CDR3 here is CSAGVGLGGGGYNEQFF. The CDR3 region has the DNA TGCAGTGCTGGAGTGGGGCTTGGCGGGGGCGGATACAATGAGCAGTTCTTC.

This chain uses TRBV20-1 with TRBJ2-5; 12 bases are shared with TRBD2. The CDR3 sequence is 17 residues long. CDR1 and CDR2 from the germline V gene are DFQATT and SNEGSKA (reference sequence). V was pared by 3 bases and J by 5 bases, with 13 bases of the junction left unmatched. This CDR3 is CSASPSFLAGGPETQYF. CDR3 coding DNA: TGCAGTGCTAGCCCTTCCTTCCTAGCGGGGGGGCCTGAGACCCAGTACTTC.

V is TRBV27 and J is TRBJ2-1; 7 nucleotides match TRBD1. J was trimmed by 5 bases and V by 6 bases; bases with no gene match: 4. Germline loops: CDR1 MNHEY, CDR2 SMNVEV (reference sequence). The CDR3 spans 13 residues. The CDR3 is CASSGTEHNEQFF. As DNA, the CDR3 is TGTGCCAGCAGCGGGACAGAACACAATGAGCAGTTCTTC.

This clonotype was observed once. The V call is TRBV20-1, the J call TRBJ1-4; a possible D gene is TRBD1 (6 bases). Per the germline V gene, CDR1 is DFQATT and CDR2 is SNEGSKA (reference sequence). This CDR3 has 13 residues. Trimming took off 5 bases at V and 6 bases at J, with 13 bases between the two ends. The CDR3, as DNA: TGCAGTGCTCGGAAAGGGGGGTATGAAAAACTGTTTTTT. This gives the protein CSARKGGYEKLFF.